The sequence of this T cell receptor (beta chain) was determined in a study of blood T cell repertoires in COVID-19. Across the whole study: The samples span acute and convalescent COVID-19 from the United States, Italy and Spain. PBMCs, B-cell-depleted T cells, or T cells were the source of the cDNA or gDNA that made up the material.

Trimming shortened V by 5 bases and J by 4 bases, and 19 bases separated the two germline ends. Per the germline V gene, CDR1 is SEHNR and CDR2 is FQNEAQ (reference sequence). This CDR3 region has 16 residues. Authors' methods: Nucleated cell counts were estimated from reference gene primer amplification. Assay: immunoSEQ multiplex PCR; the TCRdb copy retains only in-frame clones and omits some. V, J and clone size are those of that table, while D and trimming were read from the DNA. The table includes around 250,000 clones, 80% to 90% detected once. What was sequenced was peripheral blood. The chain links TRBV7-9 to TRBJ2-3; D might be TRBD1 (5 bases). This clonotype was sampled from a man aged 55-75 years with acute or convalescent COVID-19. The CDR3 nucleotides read TGTGCCAGCAGCCCCCATCAACTACTGGGGCCAGATACGCAGTATTTT. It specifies CASSPHQLLGPDTQYF.